This TCR beta chain was sequenced for a study of CXCR3-negative and CXCR3-positive naive CD8 T cells (dated by TCRdb to the late 2010s). For context, the study as a whole: In total, approximately 130 million TRB reads were obtained, corresponding to roughly 1.5 +/- 0.3 million reads per library. Diversity and physicochemical repertoire analyses were performed on about a dozen donors pooled from two independent experiments. TRBV-TRBJ cluster analysis included naive subsets from five or six donors and memory cells from 3 donors.

The CDR3 holds 15 amino acids from the cysteine to the phenylalanine. The record lacks a DNA sequence. Per the germline V gene, SGHDN is the CDR1 and FVKESK is the CDR2. On the study overall, not on this receptor specifically: Compared with CXCR3-negative naive cells, CXCR3-positive naive cells had TRB CDR3s with higher hydrophobicity (lower Kidera factor 4), lower energy, and higher strength and volume indices. Both naive subsets had comparably high repertoire diversity, while memory CD8+ T cells had much lower repertoire diversity. Freshly isolated PBMCs were used for most assays because CXCR3 expression partially decreased after cryopreservation. Naive CXCR3-negative and CXCR3-positive cells from the same donor showed similar TRBV-TRBJ usage, whereas memory cells showed distinct patterns. Surface CD5, linked to self-reactivity in mice, was comparable between naive subsets; TCR interaction strength was therefore also inferred from TRB CDR3 physicochemical properties.

As for this clonotype: Its antigen specificity is not known.

Sequencing used a NextSeq 550. The Human TCR Profiling Kit (MiLaboratory) was used to make UMI-labeled 5' RACE TRB cDNA libraries. The full amount of extracted RNA was used for cDNA synthesis, and the full amount of resulting cDNA was used for PCR amplification. Libraries were prepared in parallel with an identical number of PCR cycles. From the authors' description of their analysis: With a requirement of at least two reads per UMI, MIGEC and MiXCR extracted about 49,000 +/- 11,000 unique UMI-labeled TRB cDNA molecules per library. An average of approximately 40,000 +/- 10,000 functional in-frame TRB CDR3 nucleotide clonotypes without stop codons was found per library. Diversity metrics, including normalized Shannon-Wiener and Chao1, were computed in VDJtools after downsampling to 5000 UMI-labeled TRB molecules per sample. VDJtools computed clonotype-size-weighted physicochemical properties of the central five CDR3 residues: interaction energy, strength, volume and Kidera factor 4. Through TCRdb reprocessing, the reads give one entry per CDR3 protein sequence; DNA is omitted. The V and J calls come from TCRdb's annotation, not from the publication. The table kept for this sample lists 50,000 to 65,000 distinct CDR3 sequences. About 0.84% of the sample belongs to the ten largest clones.

Each CD8+ T cell subset was flow-sorted in triplicate, with fewer than 350,000 cells per subset placed directly into RLT lysis buffer. To keep memory contaminants out, a stringent definition of naive CD8+ T cells was applied: CD45RO-CCR7+CD27+CD95-. Peripheral blood mononuclear cells were isolated from buffy coats by standard density gradient centrifugation. Naive CXCR3-negative and CXCR3-positive CD8+ T cells were flow-sorted on a FACSAria III. An RNeasy Mini Kit was used to extract total RNA from the sorted cells. The sequence joins TRBV14 to TRBJ2-1; TCRdb picks TRBD1, but there is no DNA to check that call. The sequenced sample consisted of naive CXCR3+ CD8+ T cells from blood. What this sample's cell subset or site label stands for: CD45RO-CCR7+CD27+CD95- naive CD8+ T cells expressing CXCR3 (TNR3+). This clonotype was obtained from a human donor in good health. Some clones in this sample may be carry-over from other donors' samples. The CDR3 corresponds to CASSQERGLLYEQFF.